This T cell receptor (beta chain) stems from a study of shared clonotypes between healthy human individuals. Findings and caveats of the study: Investigators collected only blood, and repertoires in tissues likely differ. When compared with the clonotypes that were shared by all four sorted-subset donors, the non-shared clonotypes turned out to have lower generation probabilities. Rarefaction curves obtained for sorted subsets showed sequencing incomplete despite large depth.

The table came from immunoSEQ multiplex PCR; TCRdb's copy has only in-frame clones and leaves some out. The sample has roughly 650,000 clones; 90% to 97% are singletons. CD45RO negativity and positive selection for CCR7 defined naive CD8 cells, a population that excluded terminally differentiated effector memory CD45RA+ cells. Comment on this clone: Its specificity is unknown. This sample includes further DNA sequences coding for the same CDR3.

Germline CDR1 is SGDLS and CDR2 is YYNGEE. The CDR3 extends over 15 amino acids. Between the trimmed V and J ends, which lost 0 bases and 0 bases, there was a span of 7 bases. The receptor comes from a woman in her 30s in good health. The sequenced sample was naive CD8+ T cells sorted from blood. The chain is built from TRBV9 and TRBJ2-1; no clear D gene. The DNA for the CDR3 is TGTGCCAGCAGCGTAGAGGCGAGCTCCTACAATGAGCAGTTCTTC. It codes for CASSVEASSYNEQFF.